This T cell receptor (beta chain) was observed in a study of OX40 agonist ivuxolimab in advanced cancers. As for the study in general: The group had a mean age of about 60 years, ranged from roughly 23 to 90, and was just under 85% male. Under the entry rules, prior anti-PD-1, anti-PD-L1 or anti-CTLA-4 therapy was allowed, and more than 35% had some.

Repertoires were generated with immunoSEQ multiplex PCR, while TCRdb's copy carries only in-frame clones and drops some. Of around 68,000 clones listed, around 90% were seen once; the top ten hold more than 0.85%. V shed 2 bases and J 2 bases; nucleotides not matched to a gene: 4. The CDR3 covers 15 residues. Germline loops: CDR1 SGHNT, CDR2 YENEEA. Points on this clone: Its antigen is currently unknown.

Findings and caveats of the study: At 0.1 to 3.0 mg/kg and by week 6, CD4+ and CD8+ T cells in the blood had expanded clonally. Among T cells, CD8+ cells averaged more expanded clones than CD4+ cells.

Here the sequenced sample was CD4+ or CD8+ T cells sorted from blood, taken in a trial of the OX40 agonist ivuxolimab. V gene TRBV11-3 combines with J gene TRBJ2-3; TRBD2 aligns across 7 bases. The sequence was collected from an adult with an advanced solid tumor such as melanoma, head and neck, liver or kidney cancer. This chain's CDR3 is CASSLLADLTDTQYF. The CDR3 DNA reads TGTGCCAGCAGCTTACTAGCGGACCTCACAGATACGCAGTATTTT.